The TCR beta chain under discussion was sequenced for a study of control samples from healthy donors and cancer patients. The protocol was immunoSEQ multiplex PCR, while the TCRdb copy is restricted to in-frame clones and leaves out a portion. The sample lists fewer than 200,000 clones, roughly 92% occurring once. Germline CDR1 is SNHLY and CDR2 is FYNNEI. The CDR3 length is 15 residues. V shed 5 bases and J 9 bases; nucleotides not matched to a gene: 14. The sample consisted of blood. This receptor was obtained from a man aged 25 to 45 in good health. The chain uses TRBV2 and TRBJ1-1, with 8 bases identical to TRBD1. The CDR3 DNA reads as TGTGCCAGCAGTCCTTCGAGACAGGGGAACTCCCAAGCTTTCTTT. This gives the protein CASSPSRQGNSQAFF.